The 21 T cell receptor beta chains in this list originate from one sample, sequenced in a study of identical twins' blood T cells. In TCRdb, the 5' RACE reads were re-called with MiXCR into one record per CDR3 protein. Here the sample spans 300,000 to 450,000 distinct CDR3 sequences, over 25% being singletons. The sequenced sample was PBMCs. All receptors come from a woman aged 18-50 years in good health.

This chain links TRBV5-5 with TRBJ1-1, with 7 bases aligning to TRBD1. The CDR3 sequence is 11 residues long. Germline lookup yields CDR1 SGHKS and CDR2 YYEKEE (reference sequence). Trimming removed 4 bases from V and 8 bases from J; junction bases left unmatched: 2. DNA for the CDR3: TGTGCCAGCAGCCAGGACAGGGAAGCTTTCTTT. Its protein is CASSQDREAFF.

This clonotype was detected many times. The genes are TRBV12-3 or TRBV12-4 and TRBJ2-2, with unresolved D. Trimming took off 3 bases at V and 1 base at J, with 9 bases between the two ends. CDR3 size: 15 residues. The CDR3 spells CASSFGFVNTGELFF. The CDR3 bases are TGTGCCAGCAGTTTTGGATTCGTGAACACCGGGGAGCTGTTTTTT.

This clonotype was counted between two and nine times. This chain links TRBV29-1 with TRBJ1-2; D perhaps matches TRBD1 (5 bases). The V and J ends lost 5 bases and 4 bases respectively, with 17 bases between them. This CDR3 spans 14 amino acids. Germline V lookup: CDR1 SQVTM, CDR2 ANQGSEA. The CDR3 region is CSVPSQGSGYGYTF. The CDR3 nucleotides are TGCAGCGTTCCGTCGCAGGGCTCGGGCTATGGCTACACCTTC. The full variable domain, with the rest looked up from reference TRBV29-1 and TRBJ1-2, is SAVISQKPSRDICQRGTSLTIQCQVDSQVTMMFWYRQQPGQSLTLIATANQGSEATYESGFVIDKFPISRPNLTFSTLTVSNMSPEDSSIYLCSVPSQGSGYGYTFGSGTRLTVV.

The gene calls are TRBV7-8 and TRBJ2-2, with 12 positions matching TRBD2. V gave up 2 bases and J gave up 0 bases; unmatched junction bases: 1. CDR3 length: 17 amino acids. CDR1 and CDR2 (germline): SGHVS, FQNEAQ. This CDR3 reads CASSLTSGGTNTGELFF. For the CDR3, the DNA is TGTGCCAGCAGCTTAACTAGCGGGGGGACGAACACCGGGGAGCTGTTTTTT.

This clonotype was picked up a small number of times. The chain has TRBV9 and TRBJ2-2; 8 nucleotides agree with TRBD1. V lost 0 bases, J lost 6 bases, and 4 bases stayed unmatched. The V gene's germline CDR1 is SGDLS and CDR2 YYNGEE. The CDR3 consists of 15 residues. CDR3 in DNA: TGTGCCAGCAGCGTAGCTACAGGGGGTCCCGGGGAGCTGTTTTTT. Translating it yields CASSVATGGPGELFF. The full variable domain, in which reference TRBV9 and TRBJ2-2 provide the parts outside the CDR3, is DSGVTQTPKHLITATGQRVTLRCSPRSGDLSVYWYQQSLDQGLQFLIQYYNGEERAKGNILERFSAQQFPDLHSELNLSSLELGDSALYFCASSVATGGPGELFFGEGSRLTVL.

This clonotype was counted between two and nine times. This rearrangement joins TRBV6-2 or TRBV6-3 to TRBJ1-5; D not resolved. CDR3 length equals 16 residues. Germline V gene sequence: CDR1 MNHEY, CDR2 SVGEGT. Deletions cut 8 bases from V and 3 bases from J, with 20 bases between. CDR3 in DNA: TGTGCCAGCTCCAAAGCCTTCGCGCAGAACAATCAGCCCCAGCATTTT. The encoded protein is CASSKAFAQNNQPQHF.

This clonotype was recorded at least ten times. The chain carries TRBV29-1 and TRBJ1-2; TRBD1 is a possible D gene (5 bases). The CDR3 contains 15 residues. From germline, CDR1 is SQVTM and CDR2 ANQGSEA. The V end lost 5 bases, the J end lost 3 bases, and 19 bases lay between the germline ends. The CDR3 sequence is CSVWGGQLLDYGYTF. CDR3 DNA: TGCAGCGTTTGGGGGGGTCAACTTCTGGACTATGGCTACACCTTC.

A note on this clonotype: At one end the junction does not follow the germline gene, possibly because of a read error. The chain carries TRBV29-1 and TRBJ1-2; tentatively, D is TRBD1 (6 bases). The CDR3 has 13 residues. From germline, CDR1 is SQVTM and CDR2 ANQGSEA. CDR3 coding DNA: TGCAGCGTCCCCGGTGGGACATCCTATGACTACACCTTC. It yields the protein CSVPGGTSYDYTF.

This clonotype was found a few times. V is TRBV27 and J is TRBJ1-4, with TRBD1 as a possible D gene (5 bases). The CDR3 contains 15 residues. The V end lost 6 bases, the J end lost 5 bases, and 16 bases lay between the germline ends. Germline loops: CDR1 MNHEY, CDR2 SMNVEV (reference sequence). CDR3 nucleotide sequence: TGTGCCAGCAGCCCTACACAGGTTTGGAATGAAAAACTGTTTTTT. Translation: CASSPTQVWNEKLFF.

Only a few counts were recorded for this clonotype. This chain connects TRBV20-1 to TRBJ2-1, with 7 bases matching TRBD2. Germline loops: CDR1 DFQATT, CDR2 SNEGSKA (reference sequence). The CDR3 covers 13 residues. J lost 6 bases, V lost 2 bases, and 4 bases had no gene match. CDR3 nucleotides: TGCAGTGCTAGAAGCGGGACTCGCAATGAGCAGTTCTTC. Translated, it gives CSARSGTRNEQFF.

This chain connects TRBV2 to TRBJ2-6, with D maybe TRBD1 (6 bases). This CDR3 region has 15 residues. CDR1 is SNHLY, CDR2 FYNNEI, per germline. The CDR3: CARQDHISGANVLTF. CDR3 coding DNA: TGTGCAAGACAGGACCACATCTCTGGGGCCAACGTCCTGACTTTC.

The chain is built from TRBV6-2 or TRBV6-3 and TRBJ1-1, with TRBD1 matching over 8 bases. The J segment lost 4 bases and the V segment lost 8 bases, leaving 0 bases of the junction unmatched. In germline, CDR1 is MNHEY, CDR2 SVGEGT. CDR3 length equals 11 residues. The CDR3 sequence: CASGQGTEAFF. In nucleotides, the CDR3 is TGTGCCAGCGGACAGGGCACTGAAGCTTTCTTT.

The chain couples TRBV7-8 to TRBJ1-5; TRBD1 might be the D (5 bases). This CDR3 comprises 13 residues. In germline, CDR1 is SGHVS, CDR2 FQNEAQ. V was cut by 7 bases and J by 4 bases, with 11 bases left in between. The DNA of the CDR3 is TGTGCCAGCACCCTAGACAGTAATCAGCCCCAGCATTTT. It specifies CASTLDSNQPQHF.

This clonotype has only a few counts. The rearrangement uses TRBV29-1 and TRBJ1-1; D unclear. CDR3 length equals 16 residues. Trimming removed 1 base from V and 6 bases from J, with 21 bases in between. The germline V gene has CDR1 SQVTM and CDR2 ANQGSEA. CDR3 in DNA: TGCAGCGTTGAAGGGCTCCGGGCCTCCAGAGCGTCTGAAGCTTTCTTT. Its translation is CSVEGLRASRASEAFF.

For this clonotype: Possible read error: a much larger clone is one base away. V gene TRBV4-3 combines with J gene TRBJ2-3; D is undetermined. Per germline, CDR1 LGHNA and CDR2 YSLEER. V was clipped by 0 bases and J by 7 bases, with 14 bases between them. This CDR3 is 15 amino acids long. CDR3 sequence reads: CASSQDMVASYTQYF. The CDR3 DNA reads TGCGCCAGCAGCCAAGATATGGTGGCTTCATATACGCAGTATTTT.

This clonotype was recorded once. This may be a read error, as it is one base from a much larger clone. V is TRBV29-1 and J is TRBJ1-1, with D possibly being TRBD1 (5 bases). The germline gives CDR1 SQVTM, CDR2 ANQGSEA. Trimming removed 1 base at V and 8 bases at J, with 11 bases between. This CDR3 is built from 12 residues. CDR3 DNA sequence: TGCAGCGTTGAAGTGGGCGGGGCGGAAGCTTTCTTT. It specifies CSVEVGGAEAFF.

The V gene is TRBV5-1, the J gene TRBJ2-1; perhaps TRBD2 as D (6 bases). Deletions cut 1 base from V and 5 bases from J, with 10 bases between. The germline V gene encodes CDR1 SGHRS and CDR2 YFSETQ. This CDR3 is 14 amino acids long. CDR3: CASSLNSGHNEQFF. The CDR3 bases are TGCGCCAGCAGCTTGAATAGCGGCCACAATGAGCAGTTCTTC.

The V gene is TRBV29-1, the J gene TRBJ1-1, with D possibly being TRBD1 (5 bases). The CDR3 has 13 residues. Germline V gene sequence: CDR1 SQVTM, CDR2 ANQGSEA. Trimming stripped 8 bases from V and 3 bases from J, with 16 bases between. The CDR3 loop reads CSTQGSVDTEAFF. CDR3 nucleotide sequence: TGCAGCACTCAGGGTAGTGTGGACACTGAAGCTTTCTTT.

This sequence joins TRBV20-1 and TRBJ2-5, with TRBD2 matching over 13 bases. Germline V gene data show CDR1 as DFQATT and CDR2 as SNEGSKA (reference sequence). Trimming removed 3 bases from V and 4 bases from J; junction bases left unmatched: 11. The CDR3 runs 17 residues. The CDR3 reads CSARAGTSGARRETQYF. In DNA form, the CDR3 reads TGCAGTGCTAGGGCCGGGACTAGCGGGGCGAGGAGAGAGACCCAGTACTTC.

This clonotype was seen ten or more times. The chain recombines TRBV29-1 with TRBJ1-1; 10 bases line up with TRBD1. The CDR3 has 14 amino acids. J gave up 4 bases and V 4 bases, and 6 bases lay outside the gene matches. The germline V gene has CDR1 SQVTM and CDR2 ANQGSEA. The CDR3 reads CSVGWDRGFTEAFF. CDR3 sequence (DNA): TGCAGCGTTGGGTGGGACAGGGGTTTCACTGAAGCTTTCTTT.

The chain is built from TRBV29-1 and TRBJ1-4; D uncertain. CDR1 and CDR2 (germline): SQVTM, ANQGSEA. Trimming stripped 4 bases from V and 4 bases from J, with 10 bases between. This CDR3 spans 13 amino acids. CDR3 sequence reads: CSVVWAINEKLFF. CDR3 sequence (DNA): TGCAGCGTTGTTTGGGCAATTAATGAAAAACTGTTTTTT.